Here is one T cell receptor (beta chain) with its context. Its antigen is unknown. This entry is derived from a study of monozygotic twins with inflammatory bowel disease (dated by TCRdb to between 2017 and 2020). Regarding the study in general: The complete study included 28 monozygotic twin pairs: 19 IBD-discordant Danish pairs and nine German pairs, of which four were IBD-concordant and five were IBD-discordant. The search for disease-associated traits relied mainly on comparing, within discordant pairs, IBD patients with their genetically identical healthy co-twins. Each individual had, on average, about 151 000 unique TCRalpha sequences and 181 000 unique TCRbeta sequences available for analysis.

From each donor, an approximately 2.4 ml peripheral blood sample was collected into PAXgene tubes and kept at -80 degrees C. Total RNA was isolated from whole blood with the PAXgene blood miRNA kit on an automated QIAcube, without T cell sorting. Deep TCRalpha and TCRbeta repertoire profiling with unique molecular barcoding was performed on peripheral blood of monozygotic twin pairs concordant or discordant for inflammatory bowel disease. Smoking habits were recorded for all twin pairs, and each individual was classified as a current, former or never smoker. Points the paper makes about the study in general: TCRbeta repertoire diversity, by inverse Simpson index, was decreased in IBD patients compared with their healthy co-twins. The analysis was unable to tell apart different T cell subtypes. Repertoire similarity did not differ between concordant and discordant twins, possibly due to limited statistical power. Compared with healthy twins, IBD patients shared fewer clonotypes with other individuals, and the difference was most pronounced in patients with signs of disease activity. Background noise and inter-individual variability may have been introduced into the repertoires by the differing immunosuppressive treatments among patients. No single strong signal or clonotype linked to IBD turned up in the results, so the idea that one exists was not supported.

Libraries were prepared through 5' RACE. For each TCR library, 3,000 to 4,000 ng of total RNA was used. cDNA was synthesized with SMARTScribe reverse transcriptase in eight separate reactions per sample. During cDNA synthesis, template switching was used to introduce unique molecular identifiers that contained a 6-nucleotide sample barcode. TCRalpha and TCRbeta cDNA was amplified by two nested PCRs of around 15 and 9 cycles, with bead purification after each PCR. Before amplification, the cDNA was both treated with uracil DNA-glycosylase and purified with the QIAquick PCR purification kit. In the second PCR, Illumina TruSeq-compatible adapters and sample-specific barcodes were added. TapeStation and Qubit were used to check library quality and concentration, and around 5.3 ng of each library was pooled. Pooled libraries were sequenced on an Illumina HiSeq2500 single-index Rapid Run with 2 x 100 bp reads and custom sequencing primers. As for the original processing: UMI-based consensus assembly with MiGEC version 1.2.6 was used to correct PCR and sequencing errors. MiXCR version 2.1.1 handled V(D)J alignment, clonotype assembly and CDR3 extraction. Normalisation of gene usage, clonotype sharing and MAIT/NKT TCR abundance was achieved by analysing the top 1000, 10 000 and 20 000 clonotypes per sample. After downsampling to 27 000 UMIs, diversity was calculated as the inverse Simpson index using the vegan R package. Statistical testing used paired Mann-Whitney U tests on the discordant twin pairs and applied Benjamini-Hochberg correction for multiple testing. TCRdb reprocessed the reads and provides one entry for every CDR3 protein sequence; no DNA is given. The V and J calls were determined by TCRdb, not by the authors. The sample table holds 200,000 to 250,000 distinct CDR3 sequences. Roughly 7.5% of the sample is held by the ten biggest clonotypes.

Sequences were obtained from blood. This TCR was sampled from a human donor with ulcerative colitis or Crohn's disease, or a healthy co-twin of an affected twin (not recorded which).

The CDR3 protein: CSTLRRGELFF. The chain was built from TRBV29-1 and TRBJ1-4; TCRdb picks TRBD1, but there is no DNA to check that call. The germline V gene provides CDR1 SQVTM and CDR2 ANQGSEA. From cysteine to phenylalanine, the CDR3 is 11 amino acids long. Nucleotide data are not available.